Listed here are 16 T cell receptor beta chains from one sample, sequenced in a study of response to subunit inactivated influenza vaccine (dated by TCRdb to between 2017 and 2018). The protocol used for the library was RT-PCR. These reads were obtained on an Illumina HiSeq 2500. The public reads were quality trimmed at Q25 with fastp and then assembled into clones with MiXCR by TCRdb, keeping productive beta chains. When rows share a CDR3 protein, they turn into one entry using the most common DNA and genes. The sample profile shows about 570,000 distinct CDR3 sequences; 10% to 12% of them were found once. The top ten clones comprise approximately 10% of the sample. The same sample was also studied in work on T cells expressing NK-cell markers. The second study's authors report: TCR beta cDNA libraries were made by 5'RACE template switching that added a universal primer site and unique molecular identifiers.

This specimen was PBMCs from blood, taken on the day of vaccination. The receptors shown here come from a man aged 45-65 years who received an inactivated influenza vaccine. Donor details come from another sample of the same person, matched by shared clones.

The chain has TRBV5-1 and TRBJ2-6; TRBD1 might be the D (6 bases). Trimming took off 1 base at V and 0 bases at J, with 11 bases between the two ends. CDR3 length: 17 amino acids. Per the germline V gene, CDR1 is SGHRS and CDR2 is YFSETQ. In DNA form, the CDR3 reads TGCGCCAGCAGCTTGAGGCAGGGGAGCTCTGGGGCCAACGTCCTGACTTTC. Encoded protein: CASSLRQGSSGANVLTF.

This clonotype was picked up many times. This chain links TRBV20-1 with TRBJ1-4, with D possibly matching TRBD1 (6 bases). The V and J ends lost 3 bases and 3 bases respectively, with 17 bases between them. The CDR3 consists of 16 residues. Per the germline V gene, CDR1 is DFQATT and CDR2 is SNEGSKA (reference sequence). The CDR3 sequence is CSASGRGLTSNEKLFF. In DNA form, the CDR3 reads TGCAGTGCTAGCGGCCGGGGGCTGACCTCTAATGAAAAACTGTTTTTT.

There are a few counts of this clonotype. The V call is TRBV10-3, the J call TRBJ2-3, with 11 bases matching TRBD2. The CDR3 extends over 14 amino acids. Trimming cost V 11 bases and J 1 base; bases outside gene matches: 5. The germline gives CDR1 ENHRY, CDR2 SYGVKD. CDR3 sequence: CAYGTSGGTDTQYF. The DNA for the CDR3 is TGTGCCTACGGGACTAGCGGAGGCACAGATACGCAGTATTTT.

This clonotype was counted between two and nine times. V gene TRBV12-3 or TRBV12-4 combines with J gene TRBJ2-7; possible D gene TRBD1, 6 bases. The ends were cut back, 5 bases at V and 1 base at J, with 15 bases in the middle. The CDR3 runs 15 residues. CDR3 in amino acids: CASSLGDTMSYEQYF. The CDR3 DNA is TGTGCCAGCAGTCTGGGGGACACAATGTCCTACGAGCAGTACTTC.

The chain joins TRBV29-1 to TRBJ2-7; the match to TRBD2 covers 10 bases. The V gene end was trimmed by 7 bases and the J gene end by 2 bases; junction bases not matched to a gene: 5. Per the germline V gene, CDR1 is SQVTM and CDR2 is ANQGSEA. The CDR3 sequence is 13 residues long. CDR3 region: CSARGTSAYEQYF. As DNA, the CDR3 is TGCAGCGCCCGAGGGACTAGCGCCTACGAGCAGTACTTC.

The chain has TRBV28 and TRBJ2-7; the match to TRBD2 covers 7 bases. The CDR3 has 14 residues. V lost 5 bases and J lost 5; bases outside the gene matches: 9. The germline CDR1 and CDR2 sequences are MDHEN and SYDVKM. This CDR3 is CASSLGEGGNEQYF. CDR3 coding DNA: TGTGCCAGCAGTCTAGGGGAGGGAGGGAACGAGCAGTACTTC.

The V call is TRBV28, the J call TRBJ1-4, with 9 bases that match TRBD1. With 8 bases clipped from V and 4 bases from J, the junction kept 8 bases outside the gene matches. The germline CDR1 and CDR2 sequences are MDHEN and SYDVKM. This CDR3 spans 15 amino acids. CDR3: CASQTGGTFNEKLFF. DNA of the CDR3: TGTGCCAGCCAGACAGGGGGGACCTTTAATGAAAAACTGTTTTTT.

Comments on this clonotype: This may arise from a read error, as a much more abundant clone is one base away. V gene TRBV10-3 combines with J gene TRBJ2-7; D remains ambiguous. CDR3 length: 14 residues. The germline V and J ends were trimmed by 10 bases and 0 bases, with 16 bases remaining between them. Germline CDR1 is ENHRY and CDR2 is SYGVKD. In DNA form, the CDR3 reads TGTGCCACAAGACCCCCTTCTCGCTCCTACGAGCAGTACTTC. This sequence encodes CATRPPSRSYEQYF.

CDR3 bases: TGTGCCAGCAGTTTACACCCTCGCAGCACAGATACGCAGTATTTT. This gives the protein CASSLHPRSTDTQYF. The rearrangement uses TRBV12-3 or TRBV12-4 and TRBJ2-3; D uncertain. V was clipped by 2 bases and J by 0 bases, with 9 bases between them. The CDR3 runs to 15 residues.

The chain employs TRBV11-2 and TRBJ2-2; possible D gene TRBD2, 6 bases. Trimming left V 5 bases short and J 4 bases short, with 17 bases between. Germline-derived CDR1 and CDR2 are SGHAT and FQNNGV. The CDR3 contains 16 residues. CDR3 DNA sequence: TGTGCCAGCAGCCCATACGGAGGGCCTATCACCGGGGAGCTGTTTTTT. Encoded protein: CASSPYGGPITGELFF.

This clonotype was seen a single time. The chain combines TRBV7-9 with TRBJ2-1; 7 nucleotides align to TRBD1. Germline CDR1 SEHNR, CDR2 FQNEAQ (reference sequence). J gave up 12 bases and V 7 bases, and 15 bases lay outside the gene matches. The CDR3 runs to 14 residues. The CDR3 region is CASTLYGNPGGQFF. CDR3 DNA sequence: TGTGCCAGCACCCTCTACGGGAATCCAGGGGGGCAGTTCTTC.

CDR3 DNA: TGTGCCAGCAGTTACGGACAGGGGAGGAGCACAGATACGCAGTATTTT. Translated, it gives CASSYGQGRSTDTQYF. V is TRBV6-2 or TRBV6-3 and J is TRBJ2-3, with 9 bases that match TRBD1. This CDR3 is 16 amino acids long. From germline, CDR1 is MNHEY and CDR2 SVGEGT. The V gene end was trimmed by 2 bases and the J gene end by 0 bases; junction bases not matched to a gene: 3.

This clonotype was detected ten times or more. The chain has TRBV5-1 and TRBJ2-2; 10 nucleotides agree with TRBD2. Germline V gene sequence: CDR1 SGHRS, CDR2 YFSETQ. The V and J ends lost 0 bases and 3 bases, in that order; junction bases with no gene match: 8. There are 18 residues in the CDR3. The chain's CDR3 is CASSLVPSGRPDTGELFF. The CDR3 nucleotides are TGCGCCAGCAGCTTGGTTCCTAGCGGGAGACCGGACACCGGGGAGCTGTTTTTT.

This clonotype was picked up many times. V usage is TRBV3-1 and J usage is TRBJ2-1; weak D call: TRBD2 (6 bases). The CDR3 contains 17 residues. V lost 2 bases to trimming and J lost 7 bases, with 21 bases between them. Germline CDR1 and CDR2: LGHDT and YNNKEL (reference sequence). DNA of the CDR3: TGTGCCAGCAGCCAAACCCTCGCTCGGGGAGGTTGGAATGAGCAGTTCTTC. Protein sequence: CASSQTLARGGWNEQFF.

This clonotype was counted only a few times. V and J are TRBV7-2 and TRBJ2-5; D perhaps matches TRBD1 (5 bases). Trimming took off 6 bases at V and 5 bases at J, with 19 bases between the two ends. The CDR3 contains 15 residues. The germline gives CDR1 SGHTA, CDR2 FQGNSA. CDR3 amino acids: CASSPPPGRIETQYF. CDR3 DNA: TGTGCCAGCAGTCCACCCCCAGGGCGGATTGAGACCCAGTACTTC.

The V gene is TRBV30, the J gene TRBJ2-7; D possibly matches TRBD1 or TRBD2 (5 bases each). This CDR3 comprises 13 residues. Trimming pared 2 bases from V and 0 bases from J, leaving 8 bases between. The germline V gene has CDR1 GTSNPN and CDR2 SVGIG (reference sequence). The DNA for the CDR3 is TGTGCCTGGAGTAAGAGGGGCTCCTACGAGCAGTACTTC. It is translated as CAWSKRGSYEQYF.